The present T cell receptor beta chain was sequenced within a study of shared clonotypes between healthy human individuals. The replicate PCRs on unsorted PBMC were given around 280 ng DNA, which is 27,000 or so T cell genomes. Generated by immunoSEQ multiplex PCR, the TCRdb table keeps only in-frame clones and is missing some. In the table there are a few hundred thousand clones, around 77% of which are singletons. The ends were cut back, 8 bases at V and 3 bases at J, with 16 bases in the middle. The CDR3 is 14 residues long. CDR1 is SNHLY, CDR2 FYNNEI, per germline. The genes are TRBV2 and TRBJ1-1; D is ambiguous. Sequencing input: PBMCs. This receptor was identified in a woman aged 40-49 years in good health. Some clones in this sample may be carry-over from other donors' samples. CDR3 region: CASRTMGMYTEAFF. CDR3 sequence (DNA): TGTGCCAGCCGGACTATGGGGATGTACACTGAAGCTTTCTTT.